This T cell receptor (beta chain) originates from a study of T cell repertoires in cytomegalovirus infection. Broader study findings: Predominance within the ex vivo response was attributable to HLA-C-restricted CMV-specific TCR beta clonotypes.

This clonotype has at least ten counts. Its antigen remains unknown. The CDR3 runs 19 residues. V was clipped by 1 base and J by 8 bases; unmatched bases: 17. The germline V gene has CDR1 LNHDA and CDR2 SQIVND (reference sequence). Each CDR3 protein is one row after TCRdb ran MiXCR on the reads. The sample records about 260,000 distinct CDR3 sequences, roughly 13% being singletons. Sequenced sample: PBMCs. The source is a human donor in good health (CMV status not recorded). Some clones in this sample may be carry-over from other donors' samples. The rearrangement links TRBV19 to TRBJ2-1; the match to TRBD2 covers 10 bases. CDR3 nucleotide sequence: TGTGCCAGTAGTATAGCGGGGCTAGCGGGGGTCCCATCTACGGATGAGCAGTTCTTC. Encoded protein: CASSIAGLAGVPSTDEQFF. The full variable domain, completed using reference TRBV19 and TRBJ2-1, is DGGITQSPKYLFRKEGQNVTLSCEQNLNHDAMYWYRQDPGQGLRLIYYSQIVNDFQKGDIAEGYSVSREKKESFPLTVTSAQKNPTAFYLCASSIAGLAGVPSTDEQFFGPGTRLTVL.